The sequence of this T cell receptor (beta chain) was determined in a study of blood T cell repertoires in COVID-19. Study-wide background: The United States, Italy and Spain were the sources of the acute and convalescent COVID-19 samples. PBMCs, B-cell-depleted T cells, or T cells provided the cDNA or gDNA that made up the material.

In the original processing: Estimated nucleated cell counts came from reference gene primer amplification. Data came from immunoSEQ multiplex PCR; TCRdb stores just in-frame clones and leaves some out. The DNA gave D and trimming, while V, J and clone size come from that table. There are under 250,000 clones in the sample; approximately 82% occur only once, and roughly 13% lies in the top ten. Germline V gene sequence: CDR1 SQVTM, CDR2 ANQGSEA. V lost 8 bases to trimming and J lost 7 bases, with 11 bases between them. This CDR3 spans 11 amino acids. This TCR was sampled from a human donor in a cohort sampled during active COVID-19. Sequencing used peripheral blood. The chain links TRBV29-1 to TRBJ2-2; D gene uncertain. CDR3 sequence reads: CSHGVGGELFF. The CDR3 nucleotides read TGCAGCCACGGAGTTGGCGGGGAGCTGTTTTTT.